This paragraph reports one T cell receptor (beta chain). The clone's antigen remains unknown. No base-level quality is on record; no much larger clone is a single base apart. The data originate from a study of cytomegalovirus exposure and HLA in healthy donors (dated by TCRdb to about 2017). Regarding the research as a whole: A later analysis indicated that the roughly 130 validation repertoires were generated on the platform also employed for the roughly 650 repertoires of the first cohort. The study aimed to test whether cataloging public T cell receptors could reveal signatures of past pathogen exposure. Along with the roughly 670-subject first cohort, a separate validation cohort of over 90 different subjects was used. To predict cytomegalovirus infection status, the study combined high-throughput TCR immunosequencing, statistical association of individual TCRs with disease status, and machine learning.

Library preparation employed the immunoSEQ multiplex PCR assay. On the authors' methods: A statistical classification framework was developed to diagnose cytomegalovirus status using the catalog of TCR beta chain sequences. The source is immuneACCESS, and TCRdb retained only in-frame sequences with V and J called. Part of the clones is not carried over; for the studies checked, unresolved V genes explain less than half of this, and the remainder is unexplained. The DNA was the basis for D and trimming; V, J and clone size are from that table. This sample has about 360,000 clones in its table, and roughly 89% of those were observed once. Roughly 0.82% of the sample rests with the top ten. The donors were included in the validation cohort of roughly 120 subjects, a group kept apart from the approximately 650-subject first cohort. The research as a whole found: Across donors, most TCR sequences were observed very rarely, whereas some public TCRs were present in many individuals. The validation cohort had no HLA typing available for a later analysis, so co-occurrence within that cohort was assessed over all 130 or so repertoires. Of the cluster scores, around 95% were above 0 in a later analysis, which found that TCRs clustered in the first cohort also tended to co-occur in the 120 or so validation repertoires. The authors suggested that the approach could potentially be generalized to other disease states and immunological phenotypes. In vitro tests confirmed that a few of the cytomegalovirus-associated TCR beta chains recognize cytomegalovirus antigens. The study gave a list of around 170 TCR beta chains associated with cytomegalovirus. Cytomegalovirus status was reported to be diagnosed by the classifier with high specificity and sensitivity in both the original and validation cohorts.

CDR1 is given as GTSNPN and CDR2 as SVGIG, both from the germline V gene (reference sequence). Spanning cysteine to phenylalanine, the CDR3 consists of 15 amino acids. This entry keeps only the CDR3 DNA: 45 bases, framed from base 1. From V the trimming removes 3 bases and from J it removes 5 bases, while the gene matches leave 11 bases of the junction unaccounted for. Recombination linked TRBV30 to TRBJ2-7, with TRBD1 identical over 9 junction bases. The sample was PBMCs. The receptor was isolated from a woman aged 18-29 years in good health and CMV-seronegative. The nucleotide sequence is given as TGTGCCTGGAGGGGCCAACTCGACAGGGGGAACGAGCAGTACTTC. This gives the protein CAWRGQLDRGNEQYF.